This passage covers 16 T cell receptor beta chains from one sample sequenced in a study of cytomegalovirus exposure and HLA in healthy donors. Sequenced by immunoSEQ multiplex PCR; TCRdb stores in-frame clones only, minus some. The repertoire holds about 250,000 clones, with less than 90% as singletons. The sequenced sample consisted of PBMCs. These receptors were obtained from a man younger than 30 in good health and CMV-seropositive.

CDR3 residues: CASTIAGGSYEQYF. The DNA for the CDR3 is TGTGCCAGCACCATAGCGGGCGGCTCCTACGAGCAGTACTTC. The chain employs TRBV7-2 and TRBJ2-7; TRBD2 agrees at 7 bases. Losses at the gene ends were 7 bases for V and 0 bases for J; bases not matched to a gene: 6. Germline V gene sequence: CDR1 SGHTA, CDR2 FQGNSA. The CDR3 has 14 amino acids. The full variable domain, rest sourced from reference TRBV7-2 and TRBJ2-7, is GAGVSQSPSNKVTEKGKDVELRCDPISGHTALYWYRQSLGQGLEFLIYFQGNSAPDKSGLPSDRFSAERTGGSVSTLTIQRTQQEDSAVYLCASTIAGGSYEQYFGPGTRLTVT.

The chain uses TRBV19 and TRBJ1-3, with D unresolved. The CDR3 spans 15 residues. Deletions cut 3 bases from V and 0 bases from J, with 9 bases between. The germline V gene encodes CDR1 LNHDA and CDR2 SQIVND (reference sequence). CDR3 sequence reads: CASSIGQTSGNTIYF. CDR3 in DNA: TGTGCCAGTAGTATCGGCCAGACCTCTGGAAACACCATATATTTT.

This chain connects TRBV7-8 to TRBJ1-2, with 12 bases lining up with TRBD1. CDR1 and CDR2 from the germline V gene are SGHVS and FQNEAQ. This CDR3 has 16 amino acids. V lost 3 bases to trimming and J lost 7 bases; unmatched junction nucleotides: 9. CDR3 region: CASSLSRGQGAGGYTF. The CDR3 nucleotides read TGTGCCAGCAGCTTGAGCAGGGGACAGGGGGCCGGTGGCTACACCTTC.

The chain has TRBV28 and TRBJ2-7; TRBD1 agrees at 8 bases. V lost 4 bases to trimming and J lost 7 bases; unmatched junction nucleotides: 3. This CDR3 is built from 12 residues. Germline V lookup: CDR1 MDHEN, CDR2 SYDVKM. CDR3 sequence reads: CASSSTGVEQYF. For the CDR3, the DNA is TGTGCCAGCAGTTCGACAGGGGTTGAGCAGTACTTC.

The rearrangement joins TRBV19 to TRBJ1-2, with D hard to call. V lost 0 bases to trimming and J lost 7 bases, with 6 bases between them. Germline CDR1 is LNHDA and CDR2 is SQIVND (reference sequence). This CDR3 is 12 amino acids long. The CDR3 sequence: CASSIEHSGYTF. Here the CDR3 DNA reads TGTGCCAGTAGTATAGAGCACTCTGGCTACACCTTC.

This rearrangement joins TRBV13 to TRBJ2-5; 14 nucleotides agree with TRBD2. Germline assignment: CDR1 PRHDT and CDR2 FYEKMQ (reference sequence). This CDR3 has 15 residues. J was trimmed by 2 bases and V by 5 bases; bases with no gene match: 1. The CDR3 DNA sequence: TGTGCCAGCAGCGGGACTAGCGGGAGACAAGAGACCCAGTACTTC. Translating it yields CASSGTSGRQETQYF.

The chain recombines TRBV7-2 with TRBJ2-1; D is unclear. CDR1 is SGHTA, CDR2 FQGNSA, per germline. Trimming took off 5 bases at V and 9 bases at J, with 17 bases between the two ends. The CDR3 extends over 14 amino acids. Here the CDR3 reads CASSPTYRPGEQFF. Here the CDR3 DNA reads TGTGCCAGCAGCCCAACATACCGGCCGGGTGAGCAGTTCTTC.

V is TRBV6-5 and J is TRBJ2-5; 10 nucleotides align to TRBD1. The CDR3 consists of 16 residues. The ends lost 4 bases at V and 3 bases at J; junction bases unmatched: 8. CDR1 is MNHEY and CDR2 is SVGAGI in the germline V gene. CDR3 DNA sequence: TGTGCCAGCAGTTTGAGGACAGGGGGACGGGAAGAGACCCAGTACTTC. It yields the protein CASSLRTGGREETQYF.

This clone was seen once. V gene TRBV4-1 combines with J gene TRBJ2-1; 8 bases are shared with TRBD2. Germline V gives CDR1 MGHRA, CDR2 YSYEKL. V was pared by 0 bases and J by 3 bases, with 7 bases of the junction left unmatched. The CDR3 is 17 residues long. CDR3 sequence reads: CASSQETGGRIYNEQFF. For the CDR3, the DNA is TGCGCCAGCAGCCAAGAAACGGGCGGGAGGATCTACAATGAGCAGTTCTTC.

The chain employs TRBV18 and TRBJ2-5; D might be TRBD2 (5 bases). The CDR3 is 14 residues long. CDR1 is KGHSH and CDR2 is LQKENI in the germline V gene. V was pared by 6 bases and J by 5 bases, with 16 bases between. As DNA, the CDR3 is TGTGCCAGCTCGCCAGAACTAGTGGAGGAGACCCAGTACTTC. It specifies CASSPELVEETQYF. The entire variable domain, with the rest obtained from reference TRBV18 and TRBJ2-5, is as follows: NAGVMQNPRHLVRRRGQEARLRCSPMKGHSHVYWYRQLPEEGLKFMVYLQKENIIDESGMPKERFSAEFPKEGPSILRIQQVVRGDSAAYFCASSPELVEETQYFGPGTRLLVL.

V and J are TRBV6-6 and TRBJ1-5; 8 bases agree with TRBD1. CDR3 size: 15 residues. V lost 8 bases, J lost 4 bases, and 10 bases stayed unmatched. Germline lookup yields CDR1 MNHNY and CDR2 SVGAGI (reference sequence). The CDR3 DNA reads as TGTGCCAGCTGCTCTACAGGGGGGAGAAATCAGCCCCAGCATTTT. Its protein product is CASCSTGGRNQPQHF.

This clone appeared a single time. The chain joins TRBV5-1 to TRBJ2-2; D remains ambiguous. In germline, CDR1 is SGHRS, CDR2 YFSETQ. The CDR3 has 15 amino acids. V was shortened by 0 bases and J by 1 base, with 7 bases between the two germline ends. The CDR3 sequence: CASSLGPGNTGELFF. The CDR3 bases are TGCGCCAGCAGCTTGGGGCCAGGGAACACCGGGGAGCTGTTTTTT.

The chain is built from TRBV28 and TRBJ1-5; 8 bases fit TRBD1. V shed 3 bases, J shed 6 bases, and the junction held 4 bases outside the gene matches. Per the germline V gene, CDR1 is MDHEN and CDR2 is SYDVKM. This CDR3 has 14 residues. The CDR3 sequence: CASSLGQASQPQHF. In DNA form, the CDR3 reads TGTGCCAGCAGTTTGGGACAGGCTAGTCAGCCCCAGCATTTT.

V usage is TRBV7-9 and J usage is TRBJ2-7; D perhaps matches TRBD2 (5 bases). The V gene's germline CDR1 is SEHNR and CDR2 FQNEAQ (reference sequence). Trimming took 5 bases from V and 0 from J, leaving 11 bases between them. This CDR3 region has 14 residues. The CDR3 loop reads CASSRVGSSYEQYF. The CDR3 DNA is TGTGCCAGCAGCAGGGTTGGGAGCTCCTACGAGCAGTACTTC.

The chain combines TRBV2 with TRBJ1-5; the match to TRBD1 covers 9 bases. Germline V lookup: CDR1 SNHLY, CDR2 FYNNEI. CDR3 length: 13 residues. V shed 6 bases, J shed 7 bases, and the junction held 4 bases outside the gene matches. CDR3 nucleotides: TGTGCCAGCAGATGGACAGGGGAACAGCCCCAGCATTTT. Its translation: CASRWTGEQPQHF.

The chain employs TRBV5-4 and TRBJ2-7; 7 bases match TRBD2. Germline CDR1 SGHNT, CDR2 YYREEE (reference sequence). J lost 1 base, V lost 0 bases, and 4 bases had no gene match. This CDR3 is built from 15 residues. This CDR3 reads CASSLERDGSYEQYF. DNA for the CDR3: TGTGCCAGCAGCTTGGAGCGGGATGGGTCCTACGAGCAGTACTTC.